What follows are 8 T cell receptor beta chains derived from one specimen sequenced in a study of blood T cell repertoires in COVID-19 (TCRdb year 2020). The method behind the library was the immunoSEQ multiplex PCR assay. TCRdb re-hosts the immuneACCESS table, in-frame sequences only. Its copies lack some clones; in the studies checked, an unresolved V gene accounts for under half of them, and the cause for the rest is not known. Across this sample there are approximately 170,000 clones, with roughly nine tenths seen only once. In total, the top ten clones hold approximately 2% of the sample. Source material: peripheral blood. Receptor source: a man aged 18 to 30 who had recovered from COVID-19.

The J gene is TRBJ2-1, the V gene TRBV5-5; D possibly corresponds to TRBD1 (6 bases). V was shortened by 6 bases and J by 8 bases, with 24 bases between the two germline ends. Germline assignment: CDR1 SGHKS and CDR2 YYEKEE (reference sequence). This CDR3 region has 16 residues. The CDR3 DNA follows: TGTGCCAGCATCCTGAACAGGGAAGAAAGGAGAGATGAGCAGTTCTTC. Amino acid sequence: CASILNREERRDEQFF.

This chain links TRBV5-1 with TRBJ2-5; TRBD1 might be the D (6 bases). The CDR3 runs to 15 residues. Germline V gene sequence: CDR1 SGHRS, CDR2 YFSETQ. Trimming removed 1 base from V and 0 bases from J, with 10 bases in between. The CDR3 here is CASSLSAGDQETQYF. In DNA, the CDR3 is TGCGCCAGCAGCTTGTCGGCAGGGGACCAAGAGACCCAGTACTTC.

This clone was observed a single time. The chain carries TRBV27 and TRBJ2-1; TRBD1 is a possible D gene (6 bases). The CDR3 consists of 14 residues. The germline gives CDR1 MNHEY, CDR2 SMNVEV (reference sequence). The V end lost 1 base, the J end lost 6 bases, and 10 bases lay between the germline ends. The CDR3 protein is CASSLYRVGNEQFF. The CDR3 nucleotides are TGTGCCAGCAGTTTATACAGGGTGGGCAATGAGCAGTTCTTC.

The rearrangement joins TRBV9 to TRBJ2-7; D remains unclear. The CDR3 extends over 17 amino acids. In germline, CDR1 is SGDLS, CDR2 YYNGEE. Trimming removed 4 bases at V and 0 bases at J, with 20 bases between. The CDR3 protein is CASSPQKTISTSYEQYF. Written as DNA, the CDR3 is TGTGCCAGCAGCCCACAGAAGACGATTTCGACCTCCTACGAGCAGTACTTC.

This clone has more than one count but fewer than ten. The genes are TRBV9 and TRBJ2-3; D is ambiguous. Germline V gives CDR1 SGDLS, CDR2 YYNGEE. Trimming shortened V by 0 bases and J by 2 bases, and 7 bases separated the two germline ends. This CDR3 is 14 amino acids long. The CDR3: CASSVGAPTDTQYF. In DNA form, the CDR3 reads TGTGCCAGCAGCGTAGGGGCCCCCACAGATACGCAGTATTTT.

The J gene is TRBJ2-2, the V gene TRBV5-1, with D possibly being TRBD1 (6 bases). The CDR3 contains 19 residues. Between the trimmed V and J ends, which lost 3 bases and 3 bases, there was a span of 24 bases. CDR1 and CDR2 from the germline V gene are SGHRS and YFSETQ. The CDR3 here is CASSSTASRTASYTGELFF. DNA of the CDR3: TGCGCCAGCAGCTCAACCGCCTCCCGGACAGCTTCTTACACCGGGGAGCTGTTTTTT.

The chain employs TRBV13 and TRBJ2-7; TRBD2 matches at 9 bases. With V trimmed by 4 bases and J by 4 bases, 8 bases remained unmatched. The CDR3 covers 15 residues. Germline CDR1 PRHDT, CDR2 FYEKMQ (reference sequence). The CDR3 is CASSWVVAGAYEQYF. CDR3 in DNA: TGTGCCAGCAGCTGGGTGGTAGCGGGAGCGTACGAGCAGTACTTC. Combining the CDR3 with reference TRBV13 and TRBJ2-7 gives the whole variable domain AAGVIQSPRHLIKEKRETATLKCYPIPRHDTVYWYQQGPGQDPQFLISFYEKMQSDKGSIPDRFSAQQFSDYHSELNMSSLELGDSALYFCASSWVVAGAYEQYFGPGTRLTVT.

V and J are TRBV10-3 and TRBJ2-1; possibly TRBD2 for D (5 bases). The CDR3 covers 13 residues. Per germline, CDR1 ENHRY and CDR2 SYGVKD. With 0 bases removed from V and 9 bases from J, the gap between germline ends came to 9 bases. Here the CDR3 reads CAISESLGGEQFF. CDR3 coding DNA: TGTGCCATCAGTGAGTCCCTAGGAGGTGAGCAGTTCTTC.